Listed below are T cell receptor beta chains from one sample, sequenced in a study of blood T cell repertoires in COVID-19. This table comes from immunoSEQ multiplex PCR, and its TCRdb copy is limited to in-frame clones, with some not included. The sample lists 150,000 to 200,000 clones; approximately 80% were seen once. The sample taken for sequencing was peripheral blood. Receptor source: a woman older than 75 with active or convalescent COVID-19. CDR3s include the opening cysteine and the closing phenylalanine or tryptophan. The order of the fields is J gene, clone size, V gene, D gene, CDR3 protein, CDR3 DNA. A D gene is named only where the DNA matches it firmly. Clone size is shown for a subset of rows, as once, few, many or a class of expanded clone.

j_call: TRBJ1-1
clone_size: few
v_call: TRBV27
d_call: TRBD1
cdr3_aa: CASTSSRTGGNTEAFF
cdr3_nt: TGTGCCAGCACCTCTTCTAGAACAGGGGGGAACACTGAAGCTTTCTTT

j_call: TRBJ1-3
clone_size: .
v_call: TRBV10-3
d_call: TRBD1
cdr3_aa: CAISLSKTGEKRNTIYF
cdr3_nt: TGTGCCATCAGTCTGTCTAAGACAGGGGAGAAAAGAAACACCATATATTTT

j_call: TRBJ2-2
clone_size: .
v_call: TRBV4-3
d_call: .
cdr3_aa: CASSQDYPGTGELFF
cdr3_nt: TGCGCCAGCAGCCAAGATTACCCGGGCACCGGGGAGCTGTTTTTT

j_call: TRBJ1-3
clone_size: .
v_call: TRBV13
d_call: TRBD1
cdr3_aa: CASSSPGTDSGNTIYF
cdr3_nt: TGTGCCAGCAGCTCCCCCGGGACAGACTCTGGAAACACCATATATTTT

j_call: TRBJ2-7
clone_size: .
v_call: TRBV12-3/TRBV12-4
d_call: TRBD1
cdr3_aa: CASSLDRVNEQYF
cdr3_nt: TGTGCCAGCAGTTTGGACAGGGTCAACGAGCAGTACTTC

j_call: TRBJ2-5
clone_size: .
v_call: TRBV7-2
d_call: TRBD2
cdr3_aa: CASSSYGGEETQYF
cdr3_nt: TGTGCCAGCAGCAGCTACGGGGGGGAAGAGACCCAGTACTTC

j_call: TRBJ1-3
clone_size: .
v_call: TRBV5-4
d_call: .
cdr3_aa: CASSRKGPISGNTIYF
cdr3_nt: TGTGCCAGCAGCAGGAAGGGGCCGATCTCTGGAAACACCATATATTTT

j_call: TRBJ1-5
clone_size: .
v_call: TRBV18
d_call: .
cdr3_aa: CASSPSGLSRQPQHF
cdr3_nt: TGTGCCAGCTCACCCTCAGGGTTATCTAGACAGCCCCAGCATTTT

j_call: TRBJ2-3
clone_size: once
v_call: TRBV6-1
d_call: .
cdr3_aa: CASSESVPLVTQYF
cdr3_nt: TGTGCCAGCAGTGAAAGCGTCCCTCTAGTTACGCAGTATTTT

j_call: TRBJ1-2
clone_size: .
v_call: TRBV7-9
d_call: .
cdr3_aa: CASSLAIGGGYTF
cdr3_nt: TGTGCCAGCAGCTTAGCCATTGGAGGTGGCTACACCTTC

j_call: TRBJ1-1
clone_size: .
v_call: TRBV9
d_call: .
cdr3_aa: CASSVGGEAFF
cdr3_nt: TGTGCCAGCAGCGTAGGCGGTGAAGCTTTCTTT

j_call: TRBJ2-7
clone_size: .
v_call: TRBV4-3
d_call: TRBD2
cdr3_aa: CASSQGIERGAYEQYF
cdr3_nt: TGCGCCAGCAGCCAAGGGATCGAGCGGGGGGCCTACGAGCAGTACTTC

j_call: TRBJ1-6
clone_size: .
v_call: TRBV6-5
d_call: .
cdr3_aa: CASSQGSYNSPLHF
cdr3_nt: TGTGCCAGCAGTCAGGGCTCCTATAATTCACCCCTCCACTTT

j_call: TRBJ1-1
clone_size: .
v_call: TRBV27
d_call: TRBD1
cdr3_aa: CAGSLLRDRDTEAFF
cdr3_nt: TGTGCCGGCAGTTTACTCCGGGACAGAGACACTGAAGCTTTCTTT

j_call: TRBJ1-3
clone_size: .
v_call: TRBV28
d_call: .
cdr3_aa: CASSPRVGGAISGNTIYF
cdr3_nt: TGTGCCAGCAGTCCACGGGTGGGGGGGGCTATCTCTGGAAACACCATATATTTT

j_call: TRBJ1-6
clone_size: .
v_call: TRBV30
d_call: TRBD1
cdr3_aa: CAWSAGTGGFYNSPLHF
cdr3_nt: TGTGCCTGGAGTGCCGGGACAGGGGGGTTCTATAATTCACCCCTCCACTTT

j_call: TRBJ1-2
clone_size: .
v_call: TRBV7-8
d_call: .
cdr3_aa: CASSSTDSSFPYGYTF
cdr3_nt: TGTGCCAGCAGCTCAACGGACTCTAGCTTCCCCTATGGCTACACCTTC

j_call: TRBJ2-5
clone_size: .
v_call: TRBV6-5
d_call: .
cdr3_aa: CASSYPGGGSGETQYF
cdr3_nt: TGTGCCAGCAGTTACCCCGGCGGCGGTTCGGGGGAGACCCAGTACTTC

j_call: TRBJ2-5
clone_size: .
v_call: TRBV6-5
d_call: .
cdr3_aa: CASSSPGLETQYF
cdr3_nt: TGTGCCAGCAGTTCCCCAGGTTTAGAGACCCAGTACTTC

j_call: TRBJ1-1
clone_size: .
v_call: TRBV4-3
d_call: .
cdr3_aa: CASSMNTEAFF
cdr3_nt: TGCGCCAGCAGTATGAACACTGAAGCTTTCTTT

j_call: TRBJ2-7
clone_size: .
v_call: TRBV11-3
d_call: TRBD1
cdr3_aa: CASSHRGYEQYF
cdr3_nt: TGTGCCAGCAGCCACAGGGGATACGAGCAGTACTTC

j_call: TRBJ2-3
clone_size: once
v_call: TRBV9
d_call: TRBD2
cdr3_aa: CASSSVGSGVPDTQYF
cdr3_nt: TGTGCCAGCAGTTCGGTGGGTAGCGGGGTCCCAGATACGCAGTATTTT

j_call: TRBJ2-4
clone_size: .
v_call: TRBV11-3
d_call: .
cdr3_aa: CASSFPAAKNIQYF
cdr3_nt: TGTGCCAGCAGCTTCCCAGCGGCCAAAAACATTCAGTACTTC

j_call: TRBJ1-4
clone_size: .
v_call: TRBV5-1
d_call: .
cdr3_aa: CASRSQGATNEKLFF
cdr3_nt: TGCGCCAGCAGGTCGCAGGGTGCAACTAATGAAAAACTGTTTTTT

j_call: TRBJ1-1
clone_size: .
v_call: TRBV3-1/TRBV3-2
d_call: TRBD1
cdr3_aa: CASSYRTGLNTEAFF
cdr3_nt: TGTGCCAGCAGCTACCGGACAGGATTGAACACTGAAGCTTTCTTT

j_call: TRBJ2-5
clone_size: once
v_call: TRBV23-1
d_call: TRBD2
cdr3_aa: CASRGDYRGEQETQYF
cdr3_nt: TGCGCCAGCAGAGGGGATTATCGGGGGGAACAAGAGACCCAGTACTTC

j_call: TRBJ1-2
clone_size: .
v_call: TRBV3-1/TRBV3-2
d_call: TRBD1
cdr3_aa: CASSPGMTGGGLRAGYTF
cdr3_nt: TGTGCCAGCAGCCCCGGAATGACAGGGGGAGGGTTGCGCGCTGGCTACACCTTC

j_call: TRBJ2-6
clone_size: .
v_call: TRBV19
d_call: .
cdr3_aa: CASSIERRDAGANVLTF
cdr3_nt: TGTGCCAGTAGTATAGAACGGCGGGATGCTGGGGCCAACGTCCTGACTTTC

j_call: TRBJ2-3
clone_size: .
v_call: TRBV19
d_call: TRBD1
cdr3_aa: CASHAHGTGSTDTQYF
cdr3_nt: TGTGCCAGTCATGCCCACGGGACAGGCAGCACAGATACGCAGTATTTT

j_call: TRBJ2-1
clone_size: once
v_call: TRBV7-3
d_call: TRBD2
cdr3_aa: CASSETSGGHNEQFF
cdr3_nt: TGTGCCAGCAGCGAAACTAGCGGGGGGCACAATGAGCAGTTCTTC

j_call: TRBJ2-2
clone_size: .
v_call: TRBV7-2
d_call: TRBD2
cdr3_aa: CASSLTSGGANTGELFF
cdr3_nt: TGTGCCAGCAGCTTAACTAGCGGGGGCGCGAACACCGGGGAGCTGTTTTTT

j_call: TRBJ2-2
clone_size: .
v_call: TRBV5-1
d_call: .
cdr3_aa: CASSLDVTGSTGELFF
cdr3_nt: TGCGCCAGCAGCTTGGACGTAACAGGAAGCACCGGGGAGCTGTTTTTT

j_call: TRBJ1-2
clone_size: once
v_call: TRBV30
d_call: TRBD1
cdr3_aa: CAWSVAGTAHYGYTF
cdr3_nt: TGTGCCTGGAGTGTGGCCGGGACAGCGCACTATGGCTACACCTTC

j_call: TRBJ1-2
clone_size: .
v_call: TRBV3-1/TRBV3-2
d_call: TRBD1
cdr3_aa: CASSSQGDDYGYTF
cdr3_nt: TGTGCCAGCAGCTCCCAGGGGGACGACTATGGCTACACCTTC

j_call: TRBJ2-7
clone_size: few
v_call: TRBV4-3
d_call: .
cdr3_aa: CASSQDSFSYEQYF
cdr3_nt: TGCGCCAGCAGCCAAGATAGTTTTAGCTACGAGCAGTACTTC

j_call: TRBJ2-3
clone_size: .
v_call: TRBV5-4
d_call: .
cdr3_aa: CASSLDSGRGDTQYF
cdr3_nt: TGTGCCAGCAGCTTGGATTCTGGGAGAGGAGATACGCAGTATTTT

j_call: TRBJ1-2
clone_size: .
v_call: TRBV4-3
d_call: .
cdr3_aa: CASSQATPEGGFGGYTF
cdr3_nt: TGCGCCAGCAGCCAAGCCACCCCCGAGGGCGGATTCGGTGGCTACACCTTC

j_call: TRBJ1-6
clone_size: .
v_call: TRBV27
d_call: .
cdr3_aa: CASSLNKQGSPLHF
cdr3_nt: TGTGCCAGCAGTTTAAACAAACAGGGTTCACCCCTCCACTTT

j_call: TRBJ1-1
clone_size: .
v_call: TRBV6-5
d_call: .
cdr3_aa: CASLTGGSLNTEAFF
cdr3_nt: TGTGCCAGTCTCACGGGGGGCAGCCTGAACACTGAAGCTTTCTTT

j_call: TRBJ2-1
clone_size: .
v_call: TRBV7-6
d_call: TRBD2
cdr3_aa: CASSLASGGAWNEQFF
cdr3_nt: TGTGCCAGCAGCTTAGCTAGCGGGGGGGCCTGGAATGAGCAGTTCTTC

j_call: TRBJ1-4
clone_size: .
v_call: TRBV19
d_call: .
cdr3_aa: CASSPSAQGREKLFF
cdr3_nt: TGTGCCAGTAGTCCCTCGGCCCAGGGTCGGGAAAAACTGTTTTTT

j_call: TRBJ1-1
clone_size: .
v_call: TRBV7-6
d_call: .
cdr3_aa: CASSLEGAVNTEAFF
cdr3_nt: TGTGCCAGCAGCTTAGAAGGGGCTGTGAACACTGAAGCTTTCTTT

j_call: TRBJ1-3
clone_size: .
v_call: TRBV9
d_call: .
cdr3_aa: CASSVVSQSGNTIYF
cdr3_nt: TGTGCCAGCAGCGTAGTGAGTCAATCTGGAAACACCATATATTTT

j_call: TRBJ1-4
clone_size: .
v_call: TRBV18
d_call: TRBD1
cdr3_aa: CASSPGAGGEKLFF
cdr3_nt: TGTGCCAGCTCACCGGGTGCAGGGGGTGAAAAACTGTTTTTT

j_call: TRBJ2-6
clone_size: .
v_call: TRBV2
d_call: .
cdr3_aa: CASKRGIGANVLTF
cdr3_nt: TGTGCCAGTAAACGCGGGATTGGGGCCAACGTCCTGACTTTC

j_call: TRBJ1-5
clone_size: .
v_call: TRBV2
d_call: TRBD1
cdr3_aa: CASSEGTGGQPQHF
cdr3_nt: TGTGCCAGCAGTGAAGGGACAGGGGGACAGCCCCAGCATTTT

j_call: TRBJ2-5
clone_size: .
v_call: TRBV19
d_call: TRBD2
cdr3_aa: CASSIVGGGASKTQYF
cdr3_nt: TGTGCCAGTAGTATCGTCGGCGGGGGGGCCTCTAAGACCCAGTACTTC

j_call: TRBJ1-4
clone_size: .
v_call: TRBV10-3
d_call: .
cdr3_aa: CAMRREGNEKLFF
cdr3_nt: TGTGCCATGAGACGGGAAGGAAATGAAAAACTGTTTTTT

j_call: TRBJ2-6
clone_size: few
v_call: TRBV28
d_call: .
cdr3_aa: CASSLGGAGANVLTF
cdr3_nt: TGTGCCAGCAGTTTGGGGGGTGCTGGGGCCAACGTCCTGACTTTC

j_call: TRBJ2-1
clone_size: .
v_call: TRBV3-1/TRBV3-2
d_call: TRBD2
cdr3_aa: CASSQGRSGGYNEQFF
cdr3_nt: TGTGCCAGCAGCCAAGGACGTAGCGGGGGGTACAATGAGCAGTTCTTC

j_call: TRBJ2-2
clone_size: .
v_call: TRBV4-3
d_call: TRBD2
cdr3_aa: CASSQDRPGTTHRGELFF
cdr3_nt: TGCGCCAGCAGCCAAGATCGGCCCGGGACTACACATCGCGGGGAGCTGTTTTTT

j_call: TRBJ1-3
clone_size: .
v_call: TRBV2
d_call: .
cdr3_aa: CASKRSDSGNTIYF
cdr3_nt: TGTGCCAGCAAGAGATCCGACTCTGGAAACACCATATATTTT

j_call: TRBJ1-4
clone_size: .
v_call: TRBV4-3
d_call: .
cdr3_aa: CASSRGLVSGEKLFF
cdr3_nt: TGCGCCAGCAGCCGAGGCCTGGTTTCGGGGGAAAAACTGTTTTTT

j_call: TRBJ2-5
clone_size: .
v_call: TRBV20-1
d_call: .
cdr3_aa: CSAARETQYF
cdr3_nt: TGCAGTGCTGCTAGGGAGACCCAGTACTTC

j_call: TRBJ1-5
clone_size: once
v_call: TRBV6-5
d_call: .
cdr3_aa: CASSYNRVSNQPQHF
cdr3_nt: TGTGCCAGCAGTTACAACAGGGTTTCCAATCAGCCCCAGCATTTT

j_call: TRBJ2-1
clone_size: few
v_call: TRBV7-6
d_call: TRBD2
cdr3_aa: CASSLVLAGSPNNEQFF
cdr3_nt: TGTGCCAGCAGCTTAGTTCTAGCGGGGAGTCCTAACAATGAGCAGTTCTTC

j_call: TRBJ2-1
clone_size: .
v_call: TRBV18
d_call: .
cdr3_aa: CASSPPASLNEQFF
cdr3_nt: TGTGCCAGCTCACCACCGGCCAGTCTCAATGAGCAGTTCTTC